The sequence of this T cell receptor beta chain was determined in a study of identifying expanded T cells in peripheral blood. Study observations and caveats: About 1.2 clones differed between technical replicates, versus approximately 17 and 20 over time. Approximately two-week clone count variance significantly increased as total template count grew.

Collection occurred without any documented infections or immune events in donors. TCRdb's table, derived via immunoSEQ multiplex PCR, lists solely in-frame clones and lacks some. The sample contains around 100,000 clones, about 90% of which appear only once. Comments on this clone: Its antigen is not known.

The CDR3 is 13 residues long. The J segment lost 7 bases and the V segment lost 3 bases, leaving 5 bases of the junction unmatched. Germline V gene data show CDR1 as SGHAT and CDR2 as FQNNGV. J is TRBJ2-7 and V is TRBV11-2; 8 nucleotides agree with TRBD1. The sequenced material came from blood. This sequence originates from a person between 18 and 75 years old in good health. The CDR3 DNA reads TGTGCCAGCAGCTTCCAGGGGGCGGGTGAGCAGTACTTC. This encodes CASSFQGAGEQYF.